Given below is one T cell receptor beta chain in context. These data originate in a study of blood T cell repertoires in COVID-19. Study overall: Spain, Italy and the United States supplied samples that represented acute and convalescent COVID-19. Nucleic acid was either cDNA or gDNA, and it came from T cells, B-cell-depleted T cells, or PBMCs.

In the authors' workflow: Amplification of reference gene primers was used by the study to estimate nucleated cell counts. Assay: immunoSEQ multiplex PCR; the TCRdb copy retains only in-frame clones and omits some. The V and J calls and clone size are taken from that table; D and trimming were inferred from the DNA. This table holds 150,000 to 200,000 clones, roughly nine tenths found once. The V gene's germline CDR1 is LNHDA and CDR2 SQIVND (reference sequence). Trimming removed 10 bases at V and 8 bases at J, with 14 bases between. This CDR3 is 11 amino acids long. The V gene is TRBV19, the J gene TRBJ1-2, with D perhaps TRBD1 (5 bases). Sequenced: peripheral blood. This clonotype originated in a man between 60 and 70 years old with active or convalescent COVID-19. In nucleotides, the CDR3 is TGTGCCACCGGAGGGGCAGGAGGCTACACCTTC. It is translated as CATGGAGGYTF.